The 16 T cell receptor beta chains below all came from one sample that was sequenced in a study of technical replicates of blood from several donors. Repertoires were generated with immunoSEQ multiplex PCR, while TCRdb's copy carries only in-frame clones and drops some. The sample records approximately 76,000 clones, approximately 86% being singletons. The sequencing sample was made of PBMCs. The receptors here all came from a human donor in good health. Some clones in this sample may be carry-over from other donors' samples.

This clone has only one observation. The J gene is TRBJ1-1, the V gene TRBV19; TRBD1 matches at 7 bases. With V trimmed by 0 bases and J by 4 bases, 11 bases remained unmatched. Germline V lookup: CDR1 LNHDA, CDR2 SQIVND (reference sequence). The CDR3 sequence is 17 residues long. The CDR3 is CASSIDAFRGVGTEAFF. The CDR3 region has the DNA TGTGCCAGTAGTATAGACGCTTTCAGGGGGGTCGGCACTGAAGCTTTCTTT.

The V call is TRBV21-1, the J call TRBJ1-6. TRBV21-1 is a pseudogene locus. The CDR3 sequence is 19 residues long. For the CDR3, the DNA is TGTGCCAGCAGCAAAAATTTGGCAGGTTGGGACTCGATCTGTTCACCCCTCCACTTT. Translation: CASSKNLAGWDSICSPLHF.

The genes are TRBV4-3 and TRBJ1-2, with unresolved D. Germline V gene data show CDR1 as LGHNA and CDR2 as YSLEER. This CDR3 has 17 amino acids. Trimming removed 0 bases from V and 0 bases from J, with 14 bases in between. CDR3 in amino acids: CASSQEIPGPTNYGYTF. CDR3 in DNA: TGCGCCAGCAGCCAAGAGATCCCGGGTCCTACTAACTATGGCTACACCTTC.

The V and J genes are TRBV6-5 and TRBJ2-3; D not resolved. This CDR3 has 15 residues. V lost 0 bases and J 1 base, leaving 8 bases between the germline ends. Germline CDR1 reads MNHEY; CDR2 reads SVGAGI. The CDR3 DNA follows: TGTGCCAGCAGTTACTCGAATGCGGGCACAGATACGCAGTATTTT. This translates into CASSYSNAGTDTQYF.

V is TRBV7-3 and J is TRBJ2-1, with 9 bases fitting TRBD2. The CDR3 runs to 15 residues. After removal of 3 bases from V and 10 bases from J, the junction contained 10 bases not matched to a gene. Germline CDR1 and CDR2: SGHTA and FQGTGA. CDR3 DNA sequence: TGTGCCAGCAGCTTTAAGACTAGCGGCCCGGGGGAGCAGTTCTTC. Its translation is CASSFKTSGPGEQFF.

This clone is a singleton in its sample. The CDR3 DNA sequence: TGTGCCAGCAGCTTAGACGGCAGGCCCAACTCTGGGGCCAACGTCCTGACTTTC. Translated: CASSLDGRPNSGANVLTF. The V call is TRBV11-1, the J call TRBJ2-6; D remains unclear. Trimming cost V 1 base and J 0 bases, with 13 bases left between them. Germline V gene data show CDR1 as SGHAT and CDR2 as FQDESV (reference sequence). The CDR3 contains 18 residues.

This chain connects TRBV27 to TRBJ2-3, with 7 bases aligning to TRBD2. Unmatched junction bases numbered 8, after V lost 2 bases and J lost 0 bases. CDR1 is MNHEY and CDR2 is SMNVEV in the germline V gene (reference sequence). This CDR3 has 17 residues. CDR3 DNA sequence: TGTGCCAGCAGTTTAAACCCTGTTAGCGGGAGCACAGATACGCAGTATTTT. Its translation is CASSLNPVSGSTDTQYF.

The rearrangement links TRBV6-5 to TRBJ2-3, with 9 positions matching TRBD1. Germline CDR1 and CDR2: MNHEY and SVGAGI. This CDR3 has 15 amino acids. Trimming removed 2 bases from V and 3 bases from J; junction bases left unmatched: 3. The CDR3 nucleotides read TGTGCCAGCAGTTACACCGGGACAGGGACAGATACGCAGTATTTT. It translates to CASSYTGTGTDTQYF.

This clone occurred once. The V gene is TRBV5-6, the J gene TRBJ1-1; weak D call: TRBD1 (5 bases). Germline V lookup: CDR1 SGHDT, CDR2 YYEEEE. The CDR3 length is 13 residues. V gave up 4 bases and J gave up 4 bases, with 11 bases separating them. The CDR3 protein is CASSRGVLTEAFF. DNA of the CDR3: TGTGCCAGCAGCCGGGGGGTGCTCACTGAAGCTTTCTTT.

In nucleotides, the CDR3 is TGTGCCTGGAGTAGGTCCAGGGGGGACGTTTTGCCCCAGCATTTT. It codes for CAWSRSRGDVLPQHF. The chain is built from TRBV30 and TRBJ1-5; 7 bases are a match to TRBD1. CDR3 length: 15 amino acids. Per germline, CDR1 GTSNPN and CDR2 SVGIG (reference sequence). V lost 2 bases, J lost 9 bases, and 13 bases stayed unmatched. The full variable domain, its missing parts supplied by reference TRBV30 and TRBJ1-5, is SQTIHQWPATLVQPVGSPLSLECTVEGTSNPNLYWYRQAAGRGLQLLFYSVGIGQISSEVPQNLSASRPQDRQFILSSKKLLLSDSGFYLCAWSRSRGDVLPQHFGDGTRLSIL.

The chain is built from TRBV6-1 and TRBJ2-7; TRBD2 might be the D (5 bases). CDR1 and CDR2 (germline): MNHNS, SASEGT. The CDR3 contains 13 residues. Trimming shortened V by 8 bases and J by 3 bases, and 14 bases separated the two germline ends. The CDR3, as DNA: TGTGCCAGCCAGTGGAGCGGCTACTACGAGCAGTACTTC. Protein product: CASQWSGYYEQYF.

This chain connects TRBV7-2 to TRBJ2-7; TRBD2 matches at 8 bases. This CDR3 comprises 15 residues. The germline gives CDR1 SGHTA, CDR2 FQGNSA. V shed 5 bases, J shed 2 bases, and the junction held 8 bases outside the gene matches. This chain's CDR3 is CASSHTGTRAYEQYF. CDR3 in DNA: TGTGCCAGCAGCCATACCGGGACTAGGGCCTACGAGCAGTACTTC.

The rearrangement joins TRBV7-9 to TRBJ2-7; TRBD1 is a possible D gene (5 bases). The germline V gene has CDR1 SEHNR and CDR2 FQNEAQ (reference sequence). CDR3 length: 14 residues. V was shortened by 6 bases and J by 1 base, with 13 bases between the two germline ends. CDR3 DNA: TGTGCCAGCAGAAATTCTCAGGGATCCTACGAGCAGTACTTC. Amino acid sequence: CASRNSQGSYEQYF.

This clone has more than one count but fewer than ten. The chain combines TRBV6-1 with TRBJ1-1; D is unresolved. The CDR3 totals 14 residues. Germline lookup yields CDR1 MNHNS and CDR2 SASEGT. Trimming shortened V by 5 bases and J by 0 bases, and 10 bases separated the two germline ends. CDR3 bases: TGTGCCAGCAGTTTAGAGTTCATGAACACTGAAGCTTTCTTT. Its translation: CASSLEFMNTEAFF.

This clone showed up just once. J is TRBJ1-4 and V is TRBV7-9, with TRBD1 matching 11 bases. This CDR3 has 14 amino acids. The J segment lost 10 bases and the V segment lost 5 bases, leaving 6 bases of the junction unmatched. Looked up from germline, CDR1 is SEHNR and CDR2 is FQNEAQ (reference sequence). The CDR3 coding sequence is TGTGCCAGCAGCGAGGGACAGGGGGAAGGAAAACTGTTTTTT. Amino acids: CASSEGQGEGKLFF.

This chain joins TRBV29-1 and TRBJ2-1, with a possible D match to TRBD2 (6 bases). The germline V and J ends were trimmed by 3 bases and 4 bases, with 16 bases remaining between them. Germline CDR1 SQVTM, CDR2 ANQGSEA. The CDR3 length is 15 residues. This CDR3 is CSVEHPGRGYNEQFF. Written as DNA, the CDR3 is TGCAGCGTTGAGCACCCGGGACGGGGGTACAATGAGCAGTTCTTC.